The 23 T cell receptor beta chains given below trace back to one sample, sequenced in a study of Ad26.COV2.S vaccination and SARS-CoV-2 variants. Treatment defined: roughly 20 received Ad26.COV2.S at low or high dose, single or two shots; roughly 5 received placebo; per-sample allocation not given. Repertoires come from day 63 after the first vaccine or placebo injection. Here immunoSEQ multiplex PCR was the method, and the copy in TCRdb shows in-frame clones only, minus some. Of fewer than 500,000 clones in the sample, roughly 88% were seen once. Specimen: peripheral blood, collected in a trial of Ad26.COV2.S vaccine versus placebo. These receptors all come from a person between 18 and 59 years old who received the Ad26.COV2.S COVID-19 vaccine or a placebo.

As for this clone: The sample carries other DNA sequences with the same CDR3. V usage is TRBV7-3 and J usage is TRBJ2-2; no clear D. The ends were cut back, 0 bases at V and 4 bases at J, with 3 bases in the middle. This CDR3 contains 13 residues. Germline loops: CDR1 SGHTA, CDR2 FQGTGA. Here the CDR3 reads CASSLTGTGELFF. Written as DNA, the CDR3 is TGTGCCAGCAGCTTAACCGGCACCGGGGAGCTGTTTTTT.

This clone was counted a single time. The chain has TRBV5-1 and TRBJ2-5, with a possible D match to TRBD1 (6 bases). The CDR3 loop spans 14 amino acids. V was clipped by 3 bases and J by 4 bases, with 13 bases between them. Germline V gives CDR1 SGHRS, CDR2 YFSETQ. For the CDR3, the DNA is TGCGCCAGCAGCTCGTACAGGGAGATAGAGACCCAGTACTTC. Encoded protein: CASSSYREIETQYF.

The V gene is TRBV4-3, the J gene TRBJ2-3; D unclear. CDR1 is LGHNA, CDR2 YSLEER, per germline. The CDR3 sequence is 13 residues long. V gave up 3 bases and J gave up 6 bases, with 10 bases separating them. CDR3 nucleotide sequence: TGCGCCAGCAGCCAGCGAACTTTCGATACGCAGTATTTT. Translation: CASSQRTFDTQYF.

The CDR3 DNA follows: TGTGCCAGCAGCCCAACCACAGGGGGCTTAAATTCACCCCTCCACTTT. This encodes CASSPTTGGLNSPLHF. This chain uses TRBV5-8 with TRBJ1-6; 9 positions agree with TRBD1. Germline V CDR1 and CDR2: SGHTS, YDEGEE. The V gene end was trimmed by 4 bases and the J gene end by 7 bases; junction bases not matched to a gene: 9. The CDR3 totals 16 residues.

This chain joins TRBV15 and TRBJ2-3; TRBD2 agrees at 12 bases. CDR1 is LNHNV and CDR2 is YYDKDF in the germline V gene (reference sequence). The J segment lost 4 bases and the V segment lost 0 bases, leaving 11 bases of the junction unmatched. This CDR3 contains 19 residues. CDR3 nucleotide sequence: TGTGCCACCAGCAGAGATCAGCTGCTAGCGGGAGGGGTTGCAGATACGCAGTATTTT. It is translated as CATSRDQLLAGGVADTQYF.

The chain couples TRBV28 to TRBJ2-7, with TRBD1 matching over 9 bases. The CDR3 extends over 14 amino acids. Germline V lookup: CDR1 MDHEN, CDR2 SYDVKM. The V segment lost 4 bases and the J segment 4 bases; nucleotides outside the gene matches: 5. The CDR3 DNA follows: TGTGCCAGCAGTTCCAACAGGGGGCCGTACGAGCAGTACTTC. Its protein product is CASSSNRGPYEQYF.

The rearrangement joins TRBV12-3 or TRBV12-4 to TRBJ2-7; TRBD1 might be the D (6 bases). The CDR3 totals 12 residues. The germline V and J ends were trimmed by 8 bases and 6 bases, with 14 bases remaining between them. CDR3 region: CASGTGLSEQYF. The CDR3 DNA sequence: TGTGCCAGCGGCACAGGGTTAAGCGAGCAGTACTTC.

The chain joins TRBV4-1 to TRBJ1-6; 8 positions match TRBD1. This CDR3 comprises 14 residues. Per the germline V gene, CDR1 is MGHRA and CDR2 is YSYEKL. V lost 3 bases, J lost 6 bases, and 1 base stayed unmatched. The CDR3 is CASSQGQVNSPLHF. The CDR3 region has the DNA TGCGCCAGCAGCCAGGGACAGGTTAATTCACCCCTCCACTTT.

The chain links TRBV5-1 to TRBJ2-7; 12 positions match TRBD2. Germline CDR1 SGHRS, CDR2 YFSETQ. The CDR3 is made up of 15 amino acids. Trimming cost V 3 bases and J 4 bases; bases outside gene matches: 5. Here the CDR3 DNA reads TGCGCCAGCAGCTGGCTAGCGGGAGGGGATTACGAGCAGTACTTC. It codes for CASSWLAGGDYEQYF.

V and J are TRBV6-5 and TRBJ1-1; 11 bases fit TRBD1. Losses at the gene ends were 3 bases for V and 4 bases for J; bases not matched to a gene: 7. CDR1 MNHEY and CDR2 SVGAGI come from the germline V gene. The CDR3 runs 16 residues. DNA of the CDR3: TGTGCCAGCAGTTATTCCGGGACAGGGGGGGGCACTGAAGCTTTCTTT. The encoded protein is CASSYSGTGGGTEAFF.

V and J are TRBV28 and TRBJ2-1, with 7 nucleotides matching TRBD1. This CDR3 is 14 amino acids long. Germline V lookup: CDR1 MDHEN, CDR2 SYDVKM. The V segment lost 3 bases and the J segment 2 bases; nucleotides outside the gene matches: 1. This CDR3 is CASSLTGTYNEQFF. Written as DNA, the CDR3 is TGTGCCAGCAGTTTGACAGGGACCTACAATGAGCAGTTCTTC.

This sequence joins TRBV3-1 (or the pseudogene TRBV3-2) and TRBJ2-7; 7 positions match TRBD2. Germline assignment: CDR1 LGHDT and CDR2 YNNKEL (reference sequence). This CDR3 region has 15 residues. V lost 4 bases to trimming and J lost 6 bases; unmatched junction nucleotides: 12. CDR3 sequence (DNA): TGTGCCAGCAGCCCCCTTAGGGCGGGAGAGACCGAGCAGTACTTC. As protein: CASSPLRAGETEQYF.

The rearrangement joins TRBV28 to TRBJ2-5; D ambiguous. Trimming took off 8 bases at V and 1 base at J, with 14 bases between the two ends. This CDR3 region has 14 residues. The V gene's germline CDR1 is MDHEN and CDR2 SYDVKM. CDR3 nucleotide sequence: TGTGCCAGCCCCTCCGGTGACTTCCAAGAGACCCAGTACTTC. Translating gives CASPSGDFQETQYF.

The CDR3 bases are TGTGCCAGCAGTTCGACGAACCCCTACTACGAGCAGTACTTC. It is translated as CASSSTNPYYEQYF. The chain joins TRBV28 to TRBJ2-7, with unresolved D. Germline CDR1 is MDHEN and CDR2 is SYDVKM. This CDR3 comprises 14 residues. The germline V and J ends were trimmed by 4 bases and 3 bases, with 13 bases remaining between them.

V and J are TRBV5-1 and TRBJ2-5; D might be TRBD1 (6 bases). Germline CDR1 is SGHRS and CDR2 is YFSETQ. The CDR3 contains 15 residues. Trimming cost V 4 bases and J 4 bases, with 17 bases left between them. The CDR3 loop reads CASSLQGGASETQYF. CDR3 DNA: TGCGCCAGCAGCCTTCAAGGGGGAGCTTCAGAGACCCAGTACTTC.

Worth noting for this clone: Other DNA sequences from this sample encode an identical CDR3 as well. The chain couples TRBV19 to TRBJ2-1, with 8 bases lining up with TRBD2. The CDR3 loop spans 14 amino acids. Germline V CDR1 and CDR2: LNHDA, SQIVND (reference sequence). V shed 5 bases and J 3 bases; nucleotides not matched to a gene: 3. CDR3 in DNA: TGTGCCAGTAGTGGACTAGCAGTCTACAATGAGCAGTTCTTC. This translates into CASSGLAVYNEQFF.

This chain joins TRBV6-2 or TRBV6-3 and TRBJ2-7, with TRBD2 matching over 11 bases. Trimming removed 5 bases from V and 4 bases from J; junction bases left unmatched: 7. In germline, CDR1 is MNHEY, CDR2 SVGEGT. CDR3 length equals 15 residues. CDR3 DNA sequence: TGTGCCAGCAGTCAAAGCGGGACTAGCGGATACGAGCAGTACTTC. Translated: CASSQSGTSGYEQYF.

The chain employs TRBV12-3 or TRBV12-4 and TRBJ2-7, with D tentatively TRBD1 (5 bases). V was clipped by 4 bases and J by 6 bases, with 7 bases between them. The CDR3 loop spans 11 amino acids. The DNA for the CDR3 is TGTGCCAGCAGTTCCAGGGTCGAGCAGTACTTC. It yields the protein CASSSRVEQYF.

The chain has TRBV11-2 and TRBJ2-1; 15 bases match TRBD2. Germline V gene lookup returns CDR1 SGHAT and CDR2 FQNNGV. The length of the CDR3 is 18 residues. Losses at the gene ends were 6 bases for V and 7 bases for J; bases not matched to a gene: 13. The CDR3 DNA follows: TGTGCCAGCAGTTATGGACTAGCGGGAGGGCCAATTCGGAATGAGCAGTTCTTC. Residues: CASSYGLAGGPIRNEQFF. The variable domain in full, with the rest retrieved from reference TRBV11-2 and TRBJ2-1, is EAGVAQSPRYKIIEKRQSVAFWCNPISGHATLYWYQQILGQGPKLLIQFQNNGVVDDSQLPKDRFSAERLKGVDSTLKIQPAKLEDSAVYLCASSYGLAGGPIRNEQFFGPGTRLTVL.

The chain uses TRBV5-1 and TRBJ1-4; D not certain. Trimming cost V 0 bases and J 6 bases, with 12 bases left between them. Germline-derived CDR1 and CDR2 are SGHRS and YFSETQ. This CDR3 is 15 amino acids long. CDR3 DNA: TGCGCCAGCAGCTTGGGGGCAGGAGCCGATGAAAAACTGTTTTTT. Translating it yields CASSLGAGADEKLFF.

This sequence joins TRBV7-9 and TRBJ2-2, with 11 positions matching TRBD2. CDR3 length equals 16 residues. Germline V gives CDR1 SEHNR, CDR2 FQNEAQ (reference sequence). The V gene end was trimmed by 6 bases and the J gene end by 6 bases; junction bases not matched to a gene: 9. In DNA form, the CDR3 reads TGTGCCAGCAGATTTACTAGCGGGAGAACCCCCGGGGAGCTGTTTTTT. Its translation: CASRFTSGRTPGELFF.

V and J are TRBV7-9 and TRBJ2-3; D assignment may be TRBD1 or TRBD2 (6 bases each). V shed 3 bases and J shed 6 bases, with 16 bases lying between them. This CDR3 has 15 residues. Germline CDR1 and CDR2: SEHNR and FQNEAQ (reference sequence). CDR3 bases: TGTGCCAGCAGCTTGGTAGGGGGGCCTGGGGATACGCAGTATTTT. Translating gives CASSLVGGPGDTQYF.

The chain combines TRBV24-1 with TRBJ2-1, with D unclear. Deletions cut 5 bases from V and 12 bases from J, with 16 bases between. The length of the CDR3 is 13 residues. Germline V gene data show CDR1 as KGHDR and CDR2 as SFDVKD. CDR3 protein: CATSAVDGWPQFF. In DNA, the CDR3 is TGTGCCACCAGTGCCGTCGATGGCTGGCCGCAGTTCTTC.